This TCR beta chain was captured by sequencing in a study of blood T cell repertoires in COVID-19. Study-wide context: Both acute and convalescent COVID-19 samples were obtained from the United States, Italy and Spain. Nucleic acid was either cDNA or gDNA, and it came from T cells, B-cell-depleted T cells, or PBMCs.

Data came from immunoSEQ multiplex PCR; TCRdb stores just in-frame clones and leaves some out. The sample contains approximately 270,000 clones, more than 65% of which appear only once. Seattle's enrolled individuals joined amid active infection and were then monitored longitudinally. V was pared by 4 bases and J by 3 bases, with 2 bases of the junction left unmatched. Germline CDR1 MNHEY, CDR2 SMNVEV (reference sequence). The CDR3 extends over 14 amino acids. The TCR sequence derives from a person aged 65 to 79 with COVID-19, enrolled during active disease. The chain combines TRBV27 with TRBJ2-3, with 9 nucleotides matching TRBD1. Sequencing was done on a sample of peripheral blood. This CDR3 is CASSWDRETDTQYF. For the CDR3, the DNA is TGTGCCAGCAGTTGGGACAGGGAAACAGATACGCAGTATTTT.